This note documents a single TCR beta chain sequence. Its antigen is unidentified. CDR3 length: 15 amino acids. The germline V gene has CDR1 LGHNA and CDR2 YSLEER. After removal of 4 bases from V and 4 bases from J, the junction contained 10 bases not matched to a gene. These data are taken from a study of cytotoxic CD8 clonotypes in ibrutinib-treated CLL. Regarding the study as a whole: Few clonotypes were public, and these shrank or held steady under treatment. Collection times varied between progressing and sustained-remission patients.

The assay was immunoSEQ multiplex PCR, and TCRdb's table has in-frame clones only and misses some. The sample carries 100,000 to 150,000 clones, 70% to 90% recorded once. J is TRBJ2-7 and V is TRBV4-3, with 7 positions matching TRBD1. The source of this sequence is a human donor with chronic lymphocytic leukemia. The source was PBMCs, collected after 24 months of ibrutinib treatment. The CDR3 protein is CASSRNRDRDYEQYF. The CDR3 coding sequence is TGCGCCAGCAGCCGCAACCGGGACAGAGATTACGAGCAGTACTTC.